What follows is one T cell receptor (beta chain) and its context. No antigen is known for it. The sample comes from a study of shared clonotypes between healthy human individuals. Overall study findings and caveats: Clonotypes shared by all four donors outscored non-shared clonotypes in generation probability.

With 9 bases removed from V and 1 base from J, the gap between germline ends came to 16 bases. CDR1 MDHEN and CDR2 SYDVKM come from the germline V gene. The CDR3 runs to 14 residues. The data were produced by immunoSEQ multiplex PCR, yet TCRdb's version contains in-frame clones alone and is incomplete. Among just over 2,000,000 clones listed, 90% to 95% were seen once. The TCR sequence derives from a man aged 18-30 years in good health. The chain is built from TRBV28 and TRBJ2-7; no clear D gene. Sample: naive CD4+ T cells sorted from blood. Subset here: CD45RA+ positively selected. The CDR3 DNA sequence: TGTGCCAGTTCAAAACCTTCCCCATCCTACGAGCAGTACTTC. This encodes CASSKPSPSYEQYF.